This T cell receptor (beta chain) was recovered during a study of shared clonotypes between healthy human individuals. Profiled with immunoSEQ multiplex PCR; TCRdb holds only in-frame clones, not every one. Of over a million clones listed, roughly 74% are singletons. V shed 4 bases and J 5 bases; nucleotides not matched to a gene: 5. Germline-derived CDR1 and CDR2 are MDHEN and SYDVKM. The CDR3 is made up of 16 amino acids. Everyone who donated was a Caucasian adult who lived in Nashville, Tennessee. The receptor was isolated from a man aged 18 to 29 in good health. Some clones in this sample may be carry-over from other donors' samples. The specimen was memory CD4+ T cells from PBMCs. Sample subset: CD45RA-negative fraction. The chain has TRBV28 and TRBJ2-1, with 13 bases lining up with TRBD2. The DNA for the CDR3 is TGTGCCAGCAGTTCCGCGGGACTAGCGGGAAACAATGAGCAGTTCTTC. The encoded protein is CASSSAGLAGNNEQFF.